The 19 T cell receptor beta chains listed next were all sequenced from one sample in a study of early T cells in non-severe SARS-CoV-2 infection. TCRdb reprocessed the 5' RACE reads with MiXCR, giving one entry per CDR3 protein. Of about 81,000 distinct CDR3 sequences listed, 5% to 6.5% are singletons. Material: whole blood. These TCRs come from an adult who was a healthcare worker with PCR-confirmed SARS-CoV-2 infection or an uninfected control (not recorded which).

This chain connects TRBV19 to TRBJ2-5; D uncertain. Trimming stripped 7 bases from V and 5 bases from J, with 14 bases between. The CDR3 is 13 amino acids. CDR1 and CDR2 (germline): LNHDA, SQIVND (reference sequence). Written as DNA, the CDR3 is TGTGCCAGTAAAGGCAGTCTCTCGGAGACCCAGTACTTC. Its translation is CASKGSLSETQYF.

This clonotype has a count of ten or more. The chain carries TRBV10-2 and TRBJ1-1; D is unclear. Germline lookup yields CDR1 WSHSY and CDR2 SAAADI. This CDR3 has 13 residues. V shed 2 bases and J shed 6 bases, with 10 bases lying between them. For the CDR3, the DNA is TGCGCCAGCAGTGAGACAGTTTTAGCTGAAGCTTTCTTT. Protein: CASSETVLAEAFF.

A few counts support this clonotype. The rearrangement uses TRBV5-1 and TRBJ2-3; no firm D call. The V gene lost 0 bases and the J gene lost 1 base, with 6 bases spanning the gap. This CDR3 has 14 residues. Per the germline V gene, CDR1 is SGHRS and CDR2 is YFSETQ. CDR3 in DNA: TGCGCCAGCAGCTTGGTTCAAGGCACAGATACGCAGTATTTT. This translates into CASSLVQGTDTQYF.

At least ten counts were recorded for this clonotype. V usage is TRBV5-1 and J usage is TRBJ2-3, with TRBD1 matching 8 bases. This CDR3 comprises 15 residues. With 5 bases clipped from V and 5 bases from J, the junction kept 10 bases outside the gene matches. Germline assignment: CDR1 SGHRS and CDR2 YFSETQ. Written as DNA, the CDR3 is TGCGCCAGCAGTCTTGCCAGGGGGCGAGGAGATACGCAGTATTTT. Translated: CASSLARGRGDTQYF.

The CDR3 region has the DNA TGTGCCAGCAGCTTAGCAATGACTCGACAGTACTTC. It codes for CASSLAMTRQYF. The V gene is TRBV7-9, the J gene TRBJ2-7; D not resolved. The CDR3 has 12 amino acids. V lost 0 bases to trimming and J lost 10 bases, with 10 bases between them. The germline CDR1 and CDR2 sequences are SEHNR and FQNEAQ (reference sequence).

Details on this clonotype: A much larger clonotype is one base distant, so this may be a read error. J is TRBJ2-1 and V is TRBV11-2; perhaps TRBD1 as D (5 bases). The CDR3 is 15 residues long. V dropped 1 base and J dropped 1 base, with 8 bases sitting between them. The V gene's germline CDR1 is SGHAT and CDR2 FQNNGV. In DNA, the CDR3 is TGTGCCAGCAGCTTAGGCAGACAGTCCTACAATGAGCAGTTCTTC. Protein: CASSLGRQSYNEQFF.

This clonotype occurred a few times. The chain couples TRBV6-2 or TRBV6-3 to TRBJ2-7; D may be TRBD2 (5 bases). There are 14 residues in the CDR3. The germline V and J ends were trimmed by 3 bases and 3 bases, with 12 bases remaining between them. Germline CDR1 and CDR2: MNHEY and SVGEGT. This chain's CDR3 is CASSYPTGNYEQYF. CDR3 coding DNA: TGTGCCAGCAGTTATCCGACGGGAAACTACGAGCAGTACTTC.

This clonotype was seen repeatedly, ten times or more. The chain recombines TRBV7-2 with TRBJ2-2; TRBD1 might be the D (5 bases). Germline-derived CDR1 and CDR2 are SGHTA and FQGNSA. V lost 7 bases, J lost 1 base, and 10 bases lay in between. The CDR3 extends over 14 amino acids. CDR3 nucleotides: TGTGCCAGCACGACAGTACTGAACACCGGGGAGCTGTTTTTT. This translates into CASTTVLNTGELFF.

This clonotype was recorded a few times. The rearrangement joins TRBV2 to TRBJ1-2; D is possibly TRBD1 (5 bases). Germline CDR1 and CDR2: SNHLY and FYNNEI. Trimming left V 4 bases short and J 4 bases short, with 13 bases between. The CDR3 consists of 14 residues. The CDR3, as DNA: TGTGCCAGCAGTGTGGACAAGGGGACCTATGGCTACACCTTC. Residues: CASSVDKGTYGYTF.

This clonotype was seen ten or more times. This chain links TRBV24-1 with TRBJ2-5; 10 bases fit TRBD1. The J segment lost 4 bases and the V segment lost 3 bases, leaving 10 bases of the junction unmatched. CDR1 KGHDR and CDR2 SFDVKD come from the germline V gene. The CDR3 is made up of 17 amino acids. CDR3 residues: CATSDAPRQGALETQYF. The DNA of the CDR3 is TGTGCCACCAGTGATGCCCCAAGACAGGGGGCTTTAGAGACCCAGTACTTC.

This clonotype showed up many times. This chain links TRBV4-2 with TRBJ2-1; D possibly corresponds to TRBD2 (6 bases). Germline loops: CDR1 LGHNA, CDR2 YNFKEQ. This CDR3 has 15 residues. V was pared by 2 bases and J by 6 bases, with 14 bases between. This chain's CDR3 is CASSQRTGRGNEQFF. The CDR3 coding sequence is TGTGCCAGCAGCCAAAGAACCGGGAGAGGCAATGAGCAGTTCTTC.

This clonotype was seen ten or more times. The chain carries TRBV7-2 and TRBJ2-1, with 11 nucleotides matching TRBD2. CDR3 length equals 16 residues. Losses at the gene ends were 7 bases for V and 7 bases for J; bases not matched to a gene: 12. Germline CDR1 and CDR2: SGHTA and FQGNSA. The CDR3 coding sequence is TGTGCCAGCACCACAGGGGCTAGCGGGGGGCAGAATGAGCAGTTCTTC. Amino acid sequence: CASTTGASGGQNEQFF.

This clonotype was recorded many times. V and J are TRBV11-2 and TRBJ2-3; tentative D call: TRBD1 (5 bases). V gave up 1 base and J gave up 0 bases, with 8 bases separating them. Germline CDR1 is SGHAT and CDR2 is FQNNGV. This CDR3 region has 15 residues. The CDR3 sequence: CASSLVGASTDTQYF. DNA of the CDR3: TGTGCCAGCAGCTTAGTAGGGGCAAGCACAGATACGCAGTATTTT.

The genes are TRBV9 and TRBJ1-5; D gene uncertain. Deletions cut 0 bases from V and 2 bases from J, with 3 bases between. This CDR3 has 13 amino acids. In germline, CDR1 is SGDLS, CDR2 YYNGEE. In DNA form, the CDR3 reads TGTGCCAGCAGCGTAGTCGGCAATCAGCCCCAGCATTTT. Its translation is CASSVVGNQPQHF. Full variable domain (outside the CDR3, taken from reference TRBV9 and TRBJ1-5): DSGVTQTPKHLITATGQRVTLRCSPRSGDLSVYWYQQSLDQGLQFLIQYYNGEERAKGNILERFSAQQFPDLHSELNLSSLELGDSALYFCASSVVGNQPQHFGDGTRLSIL.

This clonotype was detected many times. The junction departs from germline at one end; a sequencing error may be responsible. The gene calls are TRBV24-1 and TRBJ2-5; 8 bases align to TRBD1. There are 16 residues in the CDR3. Germline V CDR1 and CDR2: KGHDR, SFDVKD. The CDR3 DNA sequence: TGCGCCACCAGTGATGGGGTTACAGGGGGTCAGGAGACCCAGTACTTC. This codes for CATSDGVTGGQETQYF.

This clonotype was counted ten times or more. This chain joins TRBV6-1 and TRBJ2-1, with a possible D match to TRBD1 (5 bases). The CDR3 has 14 residues. Trimming left V 1 base short and J 8 bases short, with 12 bases between. Germline CDR1 and CDR2: MNHNS and SASEGT. The DNA for the CDR3 is TGTGCCAGCAGTGAAGGGGGCAGGAATCATGAGCAGTTCTTC. It is translated as CASSEGGRNHEQFF.

About this clonotype itself: A much larger clone lies one base from this, so it may be a read error. V usage is TRBV18 and J usage is TRBJ2-7; 8 bases line up with TRBD2. CDR1 and CDR2 from the germline V gene are KGHSH and LQKENI. The CDR3 spans 15 residues. The CDR3 sequence: CDSSPPRAGAYEQYF. DNA for the CDR3: TGTGACAGCTCACCACCGAGAGCGGGGGCCTACGAGCAGTACTTC.

In its sample, this clonotype was seen a few times. The gene calls are TRBV29-1 and TRBJ2-6; the D call may be TRBD1 or TRBD2 (5 bases each). Trimming cost V 5 bases and J 0 bases, with 11 bases left between them. The CDR3 is 15 residues long. Germline CDR1 reads SQVTM; CDR2 reads ANQGSEA. The CDR3 loop is CSVRRGDSGANVLTF. DNA of the CDR3: TGCAGCGTTCGGAGAGGGGACTCTGGGGCCAACGTCCTGACTTTC. The full variable domain, with the rest looked up from reference TRBV29-1 and TRBJ2-6, is SAVISQKPSRDICQRGTSLTIQCQVDSQVTMMFWYRQQPGQSLTLIATANQGSEATYESGFVIDKFPISRPNLTFSTLTVSNMSPEDSSIYLCSVRRGDSGANVLTFGAGSRLTVL.

The chain employs TRBV12-3 or TRBV12-4 and TRBJ1-1, with D possibly matching TRBD1 (6 bases). Between the trimmed V and J ends, which lost 7 bases and 0 bases, there was a span of 15 bases. The CDR3 consists of 15 residues. The CDR3 nucleotides read TGTGCCAGCACTGGGGGGCCCAATATGAACACTGAAGCTTTCTTT. This sequence encodes CASTGGPNMNTEAFF.